Presented here are 8 T cell receptor beta chains from one specimen sequenced in a study of blood T cell repertoires in COVID-19. Clones were sequenced by immunoSEQ multiplex PCR, and TCRdb holds only the in-frame ones, with some missing. The sample yields over 150,000 clones, approximately 82% seen once. The sequenced sample was peripheral blood. All receptors come from a woman in her seventies who had recovered from COVID-19.

This chain connects TRBV5-4 to TRBJ2-7; TRBD2 aligns across 13 bases. CDR3 length: 15 residues. J gave up 4 bases and V 4 bases, and 5 bases lay outside the gene matches. Germline V gene sequence: CDR1 SGHNT, CDR2 YYREEE (reference sequence). As DNA, the CDR3 is TGTGCCAGCAGCAAAACTAGCGGGAGGGCGTACGAGCAGTACTTC. Translated, it gives CASSKTSGRAYEQYF.

The CDR3 coding sequence is TGTGCCAGCAGCCAAGTCGAGGGGGTGGGCAATCAGCCCCAGCATTTT. Amino acid sequence: CASSQVEGVGNQPQHF. The V call is TRBV4-2, the J call TRBJ1-5; a possible D gene is TRBD1 (6 bases). The CDR3 has 16 amino acids. The germline CDR1 and CDR2 sequences are LGHNA and YNFKEQ. Trimming removed 1 base at V and 2 bases at J, with 12 bases between.

The V gene is TRBV10-3, the J gene TRBJ1-1, with 7 bases aligning to TRBD1. Losses at the gene ends were 10 bases for V and 3 bases for J; bases not matched to a gene: 8. Germline CDR1 ENHRY, CDR2 SYGVKD. This CDR3 has 13 residues. CDR3 DNA sequence: TGTGCCACCGGGAGGGGGCTGGACACTGAAGCTTTCTTT. It codes for CATGRGLDTEAFF.

This chain uses TRBV4-1 with TRBJ2-2; 9 positions match TRBD2. Germline assignment: CDR1 MGHRA and CDR2 YSYEKL. Trimming removed 4 bases from V and 9 bases from J; junction bases left unmatched: 9. The CDR3 runs to 15 residues. The CDR3 spells CASSPRGSGRRELFF. For the CDR3, the DNA is TGCGCCAGCAGCCCGCGGGGTAGCGGGAGACGGGAGCTGTTTTTT.

The DNA of the CDR3 is TGTGCCAGCAGTCCCGCGTGGGAGAAGCACAACTATGGCTACACCTTC. Translating it yields CASSPAWEKHNYGYTF. The chain recombines TRBV27 with TRBJ1-2; the D is unclear. Germline CDR1 reads MNHEY; CDR2 reads SMNVEV (reference sequence). The CDR3 contains 16 residues. The ends were cut back, 5 bases at V and 2 bases at J, with 18 bases in the middle.

This rearrangement joins TRBV29-1 to TRBJ1-2, with TRBD1 matching 8 bases. CDR3 length: 11 residues. Germline-derived CDR1 and CDR2 are SQVTM and ANQGSEA. The V and J ends lost 6 bases and 9 bases, in that order; junction bases with no gene match: 6. CDR3 loop: CSVNRGESYTF. The CDR3 nucleotides read TGCAGCGTCAACAGGGGGGAAAGCTACACCTTC.

V and J are TRBV19 and TRBJ2-7; 9 bases match TRBD2. The V segment lost 8 bases and the J segment 1 base; nucleotides outside the gene matches: 6. CDR3 length equals 14 residues. Germline V gene lookup returns CDR1 LNHDA and CDR2 SQIVND (reference sequence). The CDR3 coding sequence is TGTGCCAGTCGAAGAGCGGGAGGATCCTACGAGCAGTACTTC. Amino acids: CASRRAGGSYEQYF.

This clone was seen a handful of times. This rearrangement joins TRBV7-9 to TRBJ1-1, with D possibly being TRBD1 (5 bases). This CDR3 is built from 15 residues. V was trimmed by 1 base and J by 10 bases, leaving 19 bases between them. The germline gives CDR1 SEHNR, CDR2 FQNEAQ (reference sequence). The DNA for the CDR3 is TGTGCCAGCAGCTTAGTAGGTGGGGGGACCCCATCAGCTTTCTTT. This codes for CASSLVGGGTPSAFF.